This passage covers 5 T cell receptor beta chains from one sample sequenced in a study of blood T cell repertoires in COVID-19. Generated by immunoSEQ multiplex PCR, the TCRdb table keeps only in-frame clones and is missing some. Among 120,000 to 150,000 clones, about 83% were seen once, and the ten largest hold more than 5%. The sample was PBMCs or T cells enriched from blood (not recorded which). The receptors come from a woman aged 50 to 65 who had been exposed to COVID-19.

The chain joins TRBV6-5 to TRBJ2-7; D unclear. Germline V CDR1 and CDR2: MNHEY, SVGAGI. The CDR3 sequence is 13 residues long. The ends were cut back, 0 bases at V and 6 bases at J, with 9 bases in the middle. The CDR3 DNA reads TGTGCCAGCAGTTACTCGTACACCCGCGAGCAGTACTTC. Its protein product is CASSYSYTREQYF.

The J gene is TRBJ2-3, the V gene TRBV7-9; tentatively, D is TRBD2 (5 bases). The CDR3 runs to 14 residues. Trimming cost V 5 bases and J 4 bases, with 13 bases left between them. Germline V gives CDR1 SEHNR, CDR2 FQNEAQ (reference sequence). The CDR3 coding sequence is TGTGCCAGCAGCGGTAGCGCCTCATCAGATACGCAGTATTTT. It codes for CASSGSASSDTQYF.

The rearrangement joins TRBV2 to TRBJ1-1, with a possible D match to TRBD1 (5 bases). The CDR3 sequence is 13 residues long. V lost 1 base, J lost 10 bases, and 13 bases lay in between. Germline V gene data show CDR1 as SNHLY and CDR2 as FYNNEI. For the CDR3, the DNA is TGTGCCAGCAGTGAAGGACGGATGGGGGGAGCTTTCTTT. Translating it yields CASSEGRMGGAFF.

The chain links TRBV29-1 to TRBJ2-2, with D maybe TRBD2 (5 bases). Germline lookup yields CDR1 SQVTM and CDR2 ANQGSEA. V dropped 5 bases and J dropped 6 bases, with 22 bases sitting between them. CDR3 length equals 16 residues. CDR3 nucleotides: TGCAGCGTTCAAGGCCTCAAAGGGAGAAATTCCGGGGAGCTGTTTTTT. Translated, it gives CSVQGLKGRNSGELFF.

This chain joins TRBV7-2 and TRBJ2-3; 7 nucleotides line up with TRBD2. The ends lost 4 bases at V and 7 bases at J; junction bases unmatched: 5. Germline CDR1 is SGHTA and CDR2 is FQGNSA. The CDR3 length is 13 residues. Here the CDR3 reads CASSSWGGNTQYF. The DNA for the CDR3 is TGTGCCAGCAGCTCATGGGGAGGGAATACGCAGTATTTT.